This TCR beta chain derives from a study of preoperative IRX-2 immunotherapy in early breast cancer. The CDR3 consists of 16 residues. Germline V gene data show CDR1 as SGHRS and CDR2 as YFSETQ. Trimming took 0 bases from V and 9 from J; bases not matched to a gene: 10. Treatment denoted: preoperative locoregional IRX-2 cytokine immunotherapy. Data came from immunoSEQ multiplex PCR; TCRdb stores just in-frame clones and leaves some out. This sample has about 23,000 clones, with roughly 95% found just once. Specimen: tumor tissue, collected after IRX-2 immunotherapy. The V gene is TRBV5-1, the J gene TRBJ2-1; 9 nucleotides match TRBD2. This clonotype was obtained from a human donor with breast cancer. The CDR3 loop is CASSLGSGLAGGEQFF. The DNA of the CDR3 is TGCGCCAGCAGCTTGGGTTCGGGACTAGCAGGTGGTGAGCAGTTCTTC.